The rows below give T cell receptor beta chains drawn from one sample of a study of T cells in Graves' hyperthyroidism and ophthalmopathy. A single record per CDR3 protein comes from TCRdb applying MiXCR to the multiplex PCR reads. The sample includes 94,000 or so distinct CDR3 sequences, 51% seen only once; the top ten take roughly 29%. Sequenced: blood. These receptor sequences come from a woman between 40 and 55 years old with Graves' hyperthyroidism. Both conserved end residues are part of each CDR3. Clone sizes are given selectively: once, few, many, or a class where the clone is expanded.

clone size	V gene	J gene	CDR3 protein
NA	TRBV7-9	TRBJ2-6	CASSLFTGANVLTF
NA	TRBV24-1	TRBJ1-4	CAPRNEKLFF
few	TRBV5-5	TRBJ1-5	CASSYPRGRGNSNQPQHF
NA	TRBV7-2	TRBJ2-5	CASSAGGWKTQYF
many	TRBV6-2/TRBV6-3	TRBJ2-7	CASSYRAPGYEQYF
once	TRBV2	TRBJ2-6	CASSLAGGDGANVLTF
many	TRBV20-1	TRBJ2-7	CSARDQASGQYF
NA	TRBV5-1	TRBJ2-2	CASSRGSGSLSGTGELFF
NA	TRBV12-3/TRBV12-4	TRBJ2-2	CASSLGYTGELFF
NA	TRBV7-9	TRBJ1-1	CASRPQGLNTEAFF
NA	TRBV7-2	TRBJ2-7	CASSFGSGGNEQYF
NA	TRBV10-3	TRBJ1-6	CAIRESMGSNSPLHF
many	TRBV12-3/TRBV12-4	TRBJ1-4	CASSWGGGSEKLFF
many	TRBV7-2	TRBJ2-2	CASSSGGLNTGELFF
many	TRBV20-1	TRBJ2-2	CSARDTGQSTGELFF
NA	TRBV7-9	TRBJ2-2	CASSLSSGSGELFF
many	TRBV7-2	TRBJ1-4	CASSQDTGYNEKLFF
NA	TRBV7-9	TRBJ2-3	CASSPRLAPDTQYF
many	TRBV28	TRBJ1-4	CASSPPQGASEKLFF
NA	TRBV7-4	TRBJ2-2	CASTLANRNYGELFF
NA	TRBV10-3	NA	CAAGWGYEQYF
many	TRBV5-1	TRBJ1-1	CASSLGSRGRTEAFF
many	TRBV20-1	TRBJ1-4	CSAPRNEKLFF
NA	TRBV10-3	NA	CAISERGYEDEQYF
few	TRBV7-8	TRBJ1-2	CASSLDGRGGGYGYTF
NA	TRBV7-1	TRBJ2-5	CASRSQGVRVSFLKETQYF
NA	TRBV2	TRBJ1-6	CASSYFTGGSPLHF
many	TRBV29-1	TRBJ1-2	CSVEDIRANYGYTF
many	TRBV12-3/TRBV12-4	TRBJ2-7	CASSLAGEDYEQYF
many	TRBV15	TRBJ1-2	CATSRLDGLHTAKQGNYGYTF
many	TRBV6-6	TRBJ2-5	CASSHSGFQETQYF
NA	TRBV5-1	TRBJ1-2	CASSPSFKGANYGYTF
NA	TRBV6-1	TRBJ2-5	CASDRPTRGTWLETQYF
many	TRBV6-5	TRBJ2-7	CASSPMGQGHYEQYF
many	TRBV28	TRBJ2-7	CASSFWTTYEQYF
many	TRBV7-2	TRBJ2-3	CASSSIRNTQYF
NA	TRBV10-3	TRBJ2-6	CATGANVLTF
many	TRBV5-5	TRBJ2-5	CASSLGPAGEETQYF
NA	TRBV15	TRBJ1-5	CATSGGTANQPQHF
many	TRBV7-9	TRBJ1-1	CASSQGDREEAFF
many	TRBV19	TRBJ2-2	CASSIWGRVNTGELFF
many	TRBV7-8	TRBJ2-7	CASSPVAGGSYEQYF
many	TRBV7-9	TRBJ2-7	CASSLAGTAYEQYF
many	TRBV5-6	TRBJ1-1	CASSLVVDTEAFF
many	TRBV7-2	TRBJ2-2	CASRNPGGGGELFF
NA	TRBV29-1	TRBJ2-5	CSVTGLRQETQYF
many	TRBV25-1	TRBJ1-2	CASSEVGLAGYTF
NA	TRBV20-1	TRBJ2-3	CSAPTDTQYF